One sample yielded the 15 T cell receptor beta chains listed below, sequenced in a study of CD8 T cells in ankylosing spondylitis. TCRdb itself ran the 5' RACE reads through MiXCR, one entry per CDR3 protein. Of tens of thousands of distinct CDR3 sequences detected, about 15% appear once; the ten largest clones hold 28%. The material sequenced was blood. The source of these receptors is a male donor with ankylosing spondylitis or in good health (not recorded which).

Many counts were recorded for this clonotype. The genes are TRBV6-6 and TRBJ2-3; D call uncertain. The CDR3 is 13 residues long. Trimming left V 2 bases short and J 2 bases short, with 5 bases between. CDR1 MNHNY and CDR2 SVGAGI come from the germline V gene (reference sequence). CDR3 sequence (DNA): TGTGCCAGCAGTTACCCAAACACAGATACGCAGTATTTT. Amino acid sequence: CASSYPNTDTQYF.

This chain connects TRBV21-1 to TRBJ2-4; the table gives TRBD1 as D, unverified against the DNA. TRBV21-1 is reported as a pseudogene. The CDR3 sequence is 13 residues long. CDR3 bases: TGTGCCAGCAGCCAAACGGGACAGGGCAAGGAGTACTTC. Its translation: CASSQTGQGKEYF.

This clonotype was counted only a few times. V and J are TRBV6-6 and TRBJ1-5; 8 nucleotides align to TRBD1. The CDR3 runs to 15 residues. Per germline, CDR1 MNHNY and CDR2 SVGAGI (reference sequence). The junction had 4 bases not matched to a gene; V was cut back by 5 bases and J by 1 base. The CDR3 loop reads CASSKRTGSNQPQHF. The CDR3 DNA sequence: TGTGCCAGCAGTAAAAGGACAGGGAGCAATCAGCCCCAGCATTTT.

This clonotype was counted at least ten times. The chain recombines TRBV28 with TRBJ2-3, with a possible D match to TRBD2 (6 bases). CDR1 and CDR2 from the germline V gene are MDHEN and SYDVKM. The germline V and J ends were trimmed by 2 bases and 0 bases, with 9 bases remaining between them. This CDR3 is built from 15 residues. Here the CDR3 DNA reads TGTGCCAGCAGTTTACTAGCGAGCAGCACAGATACGCAGTATTTT. Residues: CASSLLASSTDTQYF.

V usage is TRBV12-3 or TRBV12-4 and J usage is TRBJ2-7; maybe TRBD2 (6 bases). Trimming removed 0 bases at V and 0 bases at J, with 9 bases between. The CDR3 extends over 15 amino acids. This CDR3 reads CASSLAGDFSYEQYF. The CDR3 DNA follows: TGTGCCAGCAGTTTAGCCGGGGACTTCTCCTACGAGCAGTACTTC.

This clonotype was picked up many times. V usage is TRBV20-1 and J usage is TRBJ2-1, with D perhaps matching TRBD1 or TRBD2 (7 bases each). Deletions cut 3 bases from V and 3 bases from J, with 12 bases between. The CDR3 has 14 residues. Germline values: CDR1 DFQATT, CDR2 SNEGSKA (reference sequence). CDR3 nucleotides: TGCAGTGCTAGGGGAGGGACAGTCTACAATGAGCAGTTCTTC. Translation: CSARGGTVYNEQFF.

There are many counts of this clonotype. V usage is TRBV27 and J usage is TRBJ2-3; 10 bases are shared with TRBD1. The CDR3 length is 15 residues. Trimming removed 6 bases from V and 6 bases from J; junction bases left unmatched: 9. Germline assignment: CDR1 MNHEY and CDR2 SMNVEV (reference sequence). The CDR3 spells CASSHDRGRGDTQYF. The CDR3 DNA reads TGTGCCAGCAGCCACGACAGGGGGCGAGGGGATACGCAGTATTTT.

This chain uses TRBV20-1 with TRBJ2-1; possibly TRBD2 for D (6 bases). The V and J ends lost 1 base and 2 bases respectively, with 12 bases between them. CDR3 size: 15 residues. Germline loops: CDR1 DFQATT, CDR2 SNEGSKA (reference sequence). CDR3 loop: CSARVTPSAYNEQFF. CDR3 DNA: TGCAGTGCTAGAGTAACCCCTAGCGCCTACAATGAGCAGTTCTTC.

In this sample, this clonotype is medium-sized. This chain connects TRBV20-1 to TRBJ2-5; 10 bases fit TRBD2. Per germline, CDR1 DFQATT and CDR2 SNEGSKA (reference sequence). This CDR3 has 14 residues. V was pared by 6 bases and J by 5 bases, with 9 bases of the junction left unmatched. The CDR3 spells CSAERGGSMETQYF. The DNA for the CDR3 is TGCAGTGCAGAGCGGGGGGGGAGTATGGAGACCCAGTACTTC.

The chain is built from TRBV6-2 or TRBV6-3 and TRBJ2-7; D unresolved. Germline V lookup: CDR1 MNHEY, CDR2 SVGEGT. This CDR3 has 12 amino acids. V was trimmed by 5 bases and J by 7 bases, leaving 12 bases between them. The CDR3 DNA follows: TGTGCCAGCAGTCCCAGTACGAGGGAGCAGTACGTC. Translating gives CASSPSTREQYV.

This clonotype was seen ten or more times. The rearrangement joins TRBV7-2 to TRBJ2-3, with TRBD2 matching over 10 bases. The CDR3 contains 14 residues. Germline V gene data show CDR1 as SGHTA and CDR2 as FQGNSA. The ends lost 3 bases at V and 4 bases at J; junction bases unmatched: 1. CDR3 amino acids: CASSLGLASDTQYF. CDR3 nucleotide sequence: TGTGCCAGCAGCTTGGGACTAGCGTCAGATACGCAGTATTTT.

This clonotype was seen many times. This chain joins TRBV12-3 or TRBV12-4 and TRBJ1-5; D is unresolved. The CDR3 is 13 residues long. V was clipped by 3 bases and J by 6 bases, with 9 bases between them. The CDR3 spells CASSLGLFQPQHF. The CDR3 bases are TGTGCCAGCAGTTTGGGGTTATTTCAGCCCCAGCATTTT.

This clonotype was detected a few times. The chain carries TRBV11-2 and TRBJ2-2; 9 bases match TRBD2. V lost 7 bases to trimming and J lost 4 bases; unmatched junction nucleotides: 10. Germline V gives CDR1 SGHAT, CDR2 FQNNGV. This CDR3 region has 16 residues. CDR3: CASNTGASGVTGELFF. The DNA of the CDR3 is TGTGCCAGCAACACGGGAGCTAGCGGGGTCACCGGGGAGCTGTTTTTT.

This clonotype was observed many times. The rearrangement uses TRBV7-8 and TRBJ2-3; 9 bases are a match to TRBD2. Germline CDR1 reads SGHVS; CDR2 reads FQNEAQ. This CDR3 has 18 residues. The ends lost 6 bases at V and 4 bases at J; junction bases unmatched: 17. As DNA, the CDR3 is TGTGCCAGCAGTCCTGCGGGGGGGGCATCATTCTATGCAGATACGCAGTATTTT. Its translation: CASSPAGGASFYADTQYF.

This clonotype has just a few counts. V usage is TRBV20-1 and J usage is TRBJ2-5, with a weak D call TRBD2 (6 bases). The V gene's germline CDR1 is DFQATT and CDR2 SNEGSKA (reference sequence). V was cut by 5 bases and J by 4 bases, with 14 bases left in between. The CDR3 covers 13 residues. The CDR3 protein is CSASRLDGETQYF. The CDR3 DNA reads as TGCAGTGCTTCCCGACTAGATGGAGAGACCCAGTACTTC.